Given below is one TCR beta chain in context. TCRdb's copy holds only in-frame clones and misses some; the assay was immunoSEQ multiplex PCR. Here the sample spans about 1.5 million clones, approximately 98% being singletons. This record comes from a study of shared clonotypes between healthy human individuals. The CDR3 has 13 amino acids. Trimming removed 4 bases from V and 4 bases from J, with 7 bases in between. Germline lookup yields CDR1 SGHDN and CDR2 FVKESK. Sequencing was done on a sample of naive CD4+ T cells sorted from blood. Subset in this sample: CD45RA+ positively selected. This sequence originates from a man aged 25 to 45 in good health. The chain has TRBV14 and TRBJ2-2; D is unresolved. The CDR3 loop reads CASSPEITGELFF. DNA for the CDR3: TGTGCCAGCAGCCCTGAGATCACCGGGGAGCTGTTTTTT.